Listed below are T cell receptor beta chains from one sample, sequenced in a study of T cell clones after liver transplantation. The assay was immunoSEQ multiplex PCR, and TCRdb's table has in-frame clones only and misses some. In the table there are around 100,000 clones, about 86% of which are singletons. The source material was CD4+ T cells from blood, sampled roughly 50 months after liver transplant. The receptors derive from a human patient who received a liver transplant. The graft donor may have contributed some T cells. Each CDR3 is given with its conserved first and last residue. The D gene is left open where the match is weak. Not all rows give a size; the values are once, few, many and, for expanded clones, a class.

J gene: TRBJ2-7
V gene: TRBV7-9
clone size: NA
D gene: NA
CDR3 protein: CASSLAGAGEGEQYF
CDR3 DNA: TGTGCCAGCAGCTTAGCTGGGGCAGGAGAGGGCGAGCAGTACTTC

J gene: TRBJ1-5
V gene: TRBV7-8
clone size: NA
D gene: NA
CDR3 protein: CASSPGGGKGHF
CDR3 DNA: TGTGCCAGCAGCCCTGGGGGCGGCAAGGGGCATTTT

J gene: TRBJ1-5
V gene: TRBV28
clone size: NA
D gene: TRBD1
CDR3 protein: CASTLGQTRRLQHF
CDR3 DNA: TGTGCCAGCACCTTGGGACAGACCCGGCGTCTCCAGCATTTT

J gene: TRBJ1-4
V gene: TRBV2
clone size: NA
D gene: NA
CDR3 protein: CASSEGGGNEKLFF
CDR3 DNA: TGTGCCAGCAGTGAAGGTGGGGGTAATGAAAAACTGTTTTTT

J gene: TRBJ1-4
V gene: TRBV28
clone size: NA
D gene: NA
CDR3 protein: CASSLPLNEKLFF
CDR3 DNA: TGTGCCAGCAGTTTACCCCTCAATGAAAAACTGTTTTTT

J gene: TRBJ1-3
V gene: TRBV2
clone size: NA
D gene: NA
CDR3 protein: CASSGDTYSGNTIYF
CDR3 DNA: TGTGCCAGCAGTGGGGACACCTACTCTGGAAACACCATATATTTT

J gene: TRBJ2-5
V gene: TRBV7-2
clone size: NA
D gene: NA
CDR3 protein: CASSFEGGRKETQYF
CDR3 DNA: TGTGCCAGCAGCTTTGAGGGGGGGCGAAAAGAGACCCAGTACTTC

J gene: TRBJ1-1
V gene: TRBV5-1
clone size: NA
D gene: TRBD1
CDR3 protein: CASSLRTGFRNTEAFF
CDR3 DNA: TGCGCCAGCAGCCTACGGACAGGGTTTAGGAACACTGAAGCTTTCTTT

J gene: TRBJ1-2
V gene: TRBV19
clone size: once
D gene: TRBD1
CDR3 protein: CASSPATGAGYGYTF
CDR3 DNA: TGTGCCAGTAGTCCGGCGACAGGGGCCGGCTATGGCTACACCTTC

J gene: TRBJ2-7
V gene: TRBV7-2
clone size: NA
D gene: NA
CDR3 protein: CASSPQGPYEQYF
CDR3 DNA: TGTGCCAGCAGCCCACAGGGTCCGTACGAGCAGTACTTC

J gene: TRBJ1-3
V gene: TRBV27
clone size: NA
D gene: NA
CDR3 protein: CASSLKGRGSGNTIYF
CDR3 DNA: TGTGCCAGCAGTTTAAAGGGCAGGGGATCTGGAAACACCATATATTTT

J gene: TRBJ2-7
V gene: TRBV5-8
clone size: NA
D gene: NA
CDR3 protein: CASRIAGARYEQYF
CDR3 DNA: TGTGCCAGCAGGATTGCGGGGGCTAGGTACGAGCAGTACTTC

J gene: TRBJ1-2
V gene: TRBV5-1
clone size: NA
D gene: NA
CDR3 protein: CASSPRGSRSPQDYGYTF
CDR3 DNA: TGCGCCAGCAGCCCCCGTGGGAGTAGGTCCCCTCAGGACTATGGCTACACCTTC

J gene: TRBJ2-3
V gene: TRBV4-2
clone size: NA
D gene: TRBD2
CDR3 protein: CASSQDPPSGGGTADTQYF
CDR3 DNA: TGTGCCAGCAGCCAAGATCCCCCTAGCGGGGGGGGCACTGCAGATACGCAGTATTTT

J gene: TRBJ2-3
V gene: TRBV6-1
clone size: NA
D gene: NA
CDR3 protein: CASNLRGASTDTQYF
CDR3 DNA: TGTGCCAGCAACCTTAGGGGGGCTAGCACAGATACGCAGTATTTT

J gene: TRBJ2-7
V gene: TRBV6-1
clone size: NA
D gene: TRBD1
CDR3 protein: CASRSGQATYEQYF
CDR3 DNA: TGTGCCAGCAGGTCGGGACAGGCAACCTACGAGCAGTACTTC

J gene: TRBJ2-7
V gene: TRBV19
clone size: NA
D gene: NA
CDR3 protein: CASSHLPSGHGPYEQYF
CDR3 DNA: TGTGCCAGTAGTCATCTCCCCTCGGGACACGGTCCCTACGAGCAGTACTTC

J gene: TRBJ2-1
V gene: TRBV19
clone size: NA
D gene: TRBD2
CDR3 protein: CASSPETSGRAHEQFF
CDR3 DNA: TGTGCCAGTAGTCCGGAGACTAGCGGGAGGGCCCATGAGCAGTTCTTC

J gene: TRBJ1-2
V gene: TRBV19
clone size: NA
D gene: TRBD1
CDR3 protein: CASSILTGTGINYGYTF
CDR3 DNA: TGTGCCAGTAGTATATTAACCGGGACAGGGATCAACTATGGCTACACCTTC

J gene: TRBJ1-1
V gene: TRBV5-1
clone size: NA
D gene: TRBD1
CDR3 protein: CASSLRQGAFTEAFF
CDR3 DNA: TGCGCCAGCAGCTTGCGACAGGGGGCATTCACTGAAGCTTTCTTT

J gene: TRBJ2-2
V gene: TRBV10-2
clone size: few
D gene: NA
CDR3 protein: CASSVQGNTGELFF
CDR3 DNA: TGCGCCAGCAGCGTACAGGGAAACACCGGGGAGCTGTTTTTT

J gene: TRBJ2-3
V gene: TRBV7-3
clone size: NA
D gene: NA
CDR3 protein: CASSLNHTCDTQYF
CDR3 DNA: TGTGCCAGCAGCTTAAATCACACGTGCGATACGCAGTATTTT

J gene: TRBJ1-6
V gene: TRBV4-3
clone size: NA
D gene: NA
CDR3 protein: CASSQRAKDSPLHF
CDR3 DNA: TGCGCCAGCAGCCAAAGGGCGAAGGATTCACCCCTCCACTTT

J gene: TRBJ2-1
V gene: TRBV19
clone size: NA
D gene: NA
CDR3 protein: CASSPNGVRNEQFF
CDR3 DNA: TGTGCCAGTAGTCCTAATGGGGTCCGGAATGAGCAGTTCTTC

J gene: TRBJ2-7
V gene: TRBV6-6
clone size: NA
D gene: TRBD2
CDR3 protein: CASSRLAGDIPYEQYF
CDR3 DNA: TGTGCCAGCAGCAGACTAGCGGGGGATATTCCCTACGAGCAGTACTTC

J gene: TRBJ2-7
V gene: TRBV30
clone size: NA
D gene: NA
CDR3 protein: CAWTTSSYEQYF
CDR3 DNA: TGTGCCTGGACCACCTCCTCCTACGAGCAGTACTTC

J gene: TRBJ1-4
V gene: TRBV7-9
clone size: NA
D gene: TRBD1
CDR3 protein: CASSFRGRREKLFF
CDR3 DNA: TGTGCCAGCAGCTTTAGGGGGCGCCGTGAAAAACTGTTTTTT

J gene: TRBJ2-2
V gene: TRBV27
clone size: NA
D gene: TRBD2
CDR3 protein: CASSPGLAGVPGELFF
CDR3 DNA: TGTGCCAGCAGTCCGGGACTAGCGGGAGTACCCGGGGAGCTGTTTTTT

J gene: TRBJ2-7
V gene: TRBV5-8
clone size: NA
D gene: NA
CDR3 protein: CASSGVRPSLSYEQYF
CDR3 DNA: TGTGCCAGCAGCGGGGTCCGACCCAGTCTCTCCTACGAGCAGTACTTC

J gene: TRBJ2-1
V gene: TRBV7-6
clone size: NA
D gene: NA
CDR3 protein: CASSSRGNEQFF
CDR3 DNA: TGTGCCAGCAGCTCGAGGGGTAATGAGCAGTTCTTC

J gene: TRBJ2-2
V gene: TRBV7-9
clone size: NA
D gene: TRBD1
CDR3 protein: CASSPRDRGFHGELFF
CDR3 DNA: TGTGCCAGCAGCCCCCGGGACAGGGGGTTTCACGGGGAGCTGTTTTTT

J gene: TRBJ2-1
V gene: TRBV6-4
clone size: NA
D gene: TRBD2
CDR3 protein: CATSASGGANEQFF
CDR3 DNA: TGTGCCACTTCAGCTAGCGGGGGGGCCAATGAGCAGTTCTTC

J gene: TRBJ1-1
V gene: TRBV5-1
clone size: once
D gene: NA
CDR3 protein: CASSLDPQKMNTEAFF
CDR3 DNA: TGCGCCAGCAGCTTGGACCCACAGAAAATGAACACTGAAGCTTTCTTT

J gene: TRBJ1-1
V gene: TRBV15
clone size: NA
D gene: NA
CDR3 protein: CATSREGIERTEAFF
CDR3 DNA: TGTGCCACCAGCAGAGAAGGGATTGAGCGCACTGAAGCTTTCTTT

J gene: TRBJ2-2
V gene: TRBV2
clone size: NA
D gene: NA
CDR3 protein: CVSSVERELFF
CDR3 DNA: TGTGTCAGCAGTGTTGAGAGGGAGCTGTTTTTT

J gene: TRBJ1-6
V gene: TRBV5-6
clone size: NA
D gene: NA
CDR3 protein: CASSQDRANSPLHF
CDR3 DNA: TGTGCCAGCAGCCAAGACAGAGCCAATTCACCCCTCCACTTT

J gene: TRBJ2-7
V gene: TRBV7-6
clone size: NA
D gene: TRBD2
CDR3 protein: CASSPLAASSYEQYF
CDR3 DNA: TGTGCCAGCAGCCCCCTAGCGGCCTCATCCTACGAGCAGTACTTC

J gene: TRBJ2-3
V gene: TRBV2
clone size: once
D gene: TRBD1
CDR3 protein: CASSDRTGGSDTQYF
CDR3 DNA: TGTGCCAGCAGTGACCGGACAGGGGGCTCAGATACGCAGTATTTT

J gene: TRBJ2-3
V gene: TRBV29-1
clone size: NA
D gene: NA
CDR3 protein: CSVEPRADTQYF
CDR3 DNA: TGCAGCGTTGAACCGCGGGCAGATACGCAGTATTTT

J gene: TRBJ2-2
V gene: TRBV5-1
clone size: NA
D gene: NA
CDR3 protein: CASTLDRSTGELFF
CDR3 DNA: TGCGCCAGCACCTTGGACAGATCCACCGGGGAGCTGTTTTTT

J gene: TRBJ2-7
V gene: TRBV28
clone size: NA
D gene: NA
CDR3 protein: CASSSSGRSYEQYF
CDR3 DNA: TGTGCCAGCAGCTCGTCAGGCCGATCCTACGAGCAGTACTTC

J gene: TRBJ2-1
V gene: TRBV12-5
clone size: NA
D gene: TRBD1
CDR3 protein: CASGTGQGNNEQFF
CDR3 DNA: TGTGCTAGTGGCACGGGACAGGGAAACAATGAGCAGTTCTTC

J gene: TRBJ2-7
V gene: TRBV11-1
clone size: NA
D gene: NA
CDR3 protein: CASSLGLPGTEKGEQYF
CDR3 DNA: TGTGCCAGCAGCTTAGGCCTCCCAGGGACCGAGAAAGGGGAGCAGTACTTC

J gene: TRBJ1-2
V gene: TRBV6-5
clone size: NA
D gene: NA
CDR3 protein: CASTGQFGGYTF
CDR3 DNA: TGTGCCAGCACCGGACAGTTCGGTGGCTACACCTTC

J gene: TRBJ2-3
V gene: TRBV2
clone size: NA
D gene: NA
CDR3 protein: CASTLSDTQYF
CDR3 DNA: TGTGCCAGCACCCTTTCCGATACGCAGTATTTT

J gene: TRBJ2-2
V gene: TRBV2
clone size: NA
D gene: NA
CDR3 protein: CAFRRTANTGELFF
CDR3 DNA: TGTGCCTTCCGACGGACGGCGAACACCGGGGAGCTGTTTTTT

J gene: TRBJ2-1
V gene: TRBV19
clone size: once
D gene: NA
CDR3 protein: CASSIDSGTHYNEQFF
CDR3 DNA: TGTGCCAGTAGTATAGATTCTGGCACGCACTACAATGAGCAGTTCTTC

J gene: TRBJ2-1
V gene: TRBV7-2
clone size: once
D gene: NA
CDR3 protein: CASSLDGARAYNEQFF
CDR3 DNA: TGTGCCAGCAGCTTAGACGGGGCGAGGGCATACAATGAGCAGTTCTTC

J gene: TRBJ2-4
V gene: TRBV7-8
clone size: NA
D gene: TRBD2
CDR3 protein: CASSLGSREGIQYF
CDR3 DNA: TGTGCCAGCAGCTTAGGGTCGAGGGAGGGCATTCAGTACTTC

J gene: TRBJ1-2
V gene: TRBV5-6
clone size: once
D gene: TRBD1
CDR3 protein: CASSLSGQGPSYGYTF
CDR3 DNA: TGTGCCAGCAGCTTGTCCGGACAGGGGCCCTCCTATGGCTACACCTTC

J gene: TRBJ1-2
V gene: TRBV6-5
clone size: NA
D gene: NA
CDR3 protein: CASSPPGRGGYGYTF
CDR3 DNA: TGTGCCAGCAGCCCCCCCGGACGAGGTGGCTATGGCTACACCTTC

J gene: TRBJ1-1
V gene: TRBV14
clone size: NA
D gene: NA
CDR3 protein: CASSQEAGLPRTEAFF
CDR3 DNA: TGTGCCAGCAGCCAAGAGGCAGGGCTACCGAGGACTGAAGCTTTCTTT